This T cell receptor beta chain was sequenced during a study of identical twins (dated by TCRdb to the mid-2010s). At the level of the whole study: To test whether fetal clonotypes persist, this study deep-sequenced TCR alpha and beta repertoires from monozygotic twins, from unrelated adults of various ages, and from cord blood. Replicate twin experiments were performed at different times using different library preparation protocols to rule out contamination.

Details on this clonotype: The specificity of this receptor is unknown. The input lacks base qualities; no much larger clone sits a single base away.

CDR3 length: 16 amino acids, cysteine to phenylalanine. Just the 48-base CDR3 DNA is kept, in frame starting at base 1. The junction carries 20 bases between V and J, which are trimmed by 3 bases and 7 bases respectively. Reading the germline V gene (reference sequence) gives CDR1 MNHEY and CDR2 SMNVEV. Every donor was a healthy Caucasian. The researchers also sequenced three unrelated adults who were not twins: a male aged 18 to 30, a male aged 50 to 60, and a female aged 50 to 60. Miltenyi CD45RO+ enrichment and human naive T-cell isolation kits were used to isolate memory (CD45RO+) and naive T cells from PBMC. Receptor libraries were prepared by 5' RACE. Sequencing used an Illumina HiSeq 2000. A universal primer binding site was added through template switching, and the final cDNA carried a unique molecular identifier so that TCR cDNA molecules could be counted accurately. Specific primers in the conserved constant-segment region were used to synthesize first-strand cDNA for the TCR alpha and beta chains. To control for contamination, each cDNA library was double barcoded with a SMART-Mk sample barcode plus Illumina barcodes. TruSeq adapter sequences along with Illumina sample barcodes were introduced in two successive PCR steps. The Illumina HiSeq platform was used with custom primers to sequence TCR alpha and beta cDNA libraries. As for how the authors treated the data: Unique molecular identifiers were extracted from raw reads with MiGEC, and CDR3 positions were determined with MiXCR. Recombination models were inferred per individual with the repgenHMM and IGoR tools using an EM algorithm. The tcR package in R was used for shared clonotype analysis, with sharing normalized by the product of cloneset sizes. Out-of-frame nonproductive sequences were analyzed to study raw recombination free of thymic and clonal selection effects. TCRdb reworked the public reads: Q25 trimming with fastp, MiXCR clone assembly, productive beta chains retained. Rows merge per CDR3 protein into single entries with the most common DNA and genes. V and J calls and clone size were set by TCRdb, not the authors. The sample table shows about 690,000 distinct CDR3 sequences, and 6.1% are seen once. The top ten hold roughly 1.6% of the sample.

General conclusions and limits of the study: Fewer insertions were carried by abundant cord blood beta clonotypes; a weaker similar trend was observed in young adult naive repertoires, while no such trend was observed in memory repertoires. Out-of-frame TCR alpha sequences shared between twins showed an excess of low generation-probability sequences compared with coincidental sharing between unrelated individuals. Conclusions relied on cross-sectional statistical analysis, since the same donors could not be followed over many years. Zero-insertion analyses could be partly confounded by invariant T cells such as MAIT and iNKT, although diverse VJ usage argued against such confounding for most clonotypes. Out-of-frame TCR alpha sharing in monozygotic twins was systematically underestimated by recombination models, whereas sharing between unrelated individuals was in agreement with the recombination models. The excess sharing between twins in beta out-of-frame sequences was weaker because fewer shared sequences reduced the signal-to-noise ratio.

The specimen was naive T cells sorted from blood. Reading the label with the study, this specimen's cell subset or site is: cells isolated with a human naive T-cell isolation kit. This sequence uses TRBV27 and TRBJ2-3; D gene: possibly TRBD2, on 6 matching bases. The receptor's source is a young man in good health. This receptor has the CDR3 CASSFTPPEGGYTQYF. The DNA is TGTGCCAGCAGTTTCACCCCCCCGGAGGGAGGATATACGCAGTATTTT.